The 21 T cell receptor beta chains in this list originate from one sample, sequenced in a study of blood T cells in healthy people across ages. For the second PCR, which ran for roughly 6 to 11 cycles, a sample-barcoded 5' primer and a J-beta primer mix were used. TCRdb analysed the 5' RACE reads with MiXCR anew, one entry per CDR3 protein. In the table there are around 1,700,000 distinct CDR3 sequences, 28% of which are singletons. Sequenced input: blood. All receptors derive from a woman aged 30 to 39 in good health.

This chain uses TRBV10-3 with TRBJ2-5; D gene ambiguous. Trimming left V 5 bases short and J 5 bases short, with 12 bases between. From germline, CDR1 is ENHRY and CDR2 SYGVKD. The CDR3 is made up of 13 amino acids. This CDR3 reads CAISTEFRETQYF. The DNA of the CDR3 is TGTGCCATCAGTACAGAATTTCGGGAGACCCAGTACTTC.

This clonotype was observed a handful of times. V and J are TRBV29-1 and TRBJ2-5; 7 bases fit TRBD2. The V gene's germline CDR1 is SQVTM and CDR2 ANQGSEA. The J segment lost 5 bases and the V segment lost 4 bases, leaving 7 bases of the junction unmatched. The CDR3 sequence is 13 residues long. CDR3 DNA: TGCAGCGTTGCCTCGCAGGGAGGGGAGACCCAGTACTTC. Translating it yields CSVASQGGETQYF.

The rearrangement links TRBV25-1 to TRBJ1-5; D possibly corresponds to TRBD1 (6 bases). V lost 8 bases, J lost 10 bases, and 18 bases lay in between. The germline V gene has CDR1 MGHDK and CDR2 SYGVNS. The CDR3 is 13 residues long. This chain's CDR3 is CASGGQGEFPQHF. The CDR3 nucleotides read TGTGCCAGCGGGGGGCAGGGAGAGTTTCCCCAGCATTTT.

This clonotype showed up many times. The CDR3 DNA is TGCAGTGCTAGGAAGGGACTAGCGGACCCCTACGAGCAGTACTTC. Its translation is CSARKGLADPYEQYF. The V call is TRBV20-1, the J call TRBJ2-7; 11 bases are a match to TRBD2. V trimming: 3 bases; J trimming: 2 bases; junction bases outside the gene matches: 6. This CDR3 spans 15 amino acids. Germline values: CDR1 DFQATT, CDR2 SNEGSKA (reference sequence).

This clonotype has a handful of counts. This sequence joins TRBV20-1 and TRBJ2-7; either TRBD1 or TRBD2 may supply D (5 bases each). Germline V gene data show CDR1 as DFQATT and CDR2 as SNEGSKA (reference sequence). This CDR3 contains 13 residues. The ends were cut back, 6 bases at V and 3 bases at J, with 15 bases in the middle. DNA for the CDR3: TGCAGTGCGGAGGTCGACAGCTACTACGAGCAGTACTTC. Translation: CSAEVDSYYEQYF.

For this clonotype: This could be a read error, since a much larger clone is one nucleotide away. DNA of the CDR3: TGTGCCAGCAGTGACTTGGCGGCCGGCAATGAGCAGTTCTTC. Amino acids: CASSDLAAGNEQFF. V gene TRBV6-2 or TRBV6-3 combines with J gene TRBJ2-1; no definite D call. The CDR3 runs to 14 residues. V was cut by 5 bases and J by 6 bases, with 14 bases left in between. Germline V CDR1 and CDR2: MNHEY, SVGEGT.

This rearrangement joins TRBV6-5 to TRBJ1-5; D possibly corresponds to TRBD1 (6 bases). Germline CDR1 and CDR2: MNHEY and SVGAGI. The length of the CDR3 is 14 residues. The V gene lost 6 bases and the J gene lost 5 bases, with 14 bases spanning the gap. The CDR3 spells CASSRGQWDQPQHF. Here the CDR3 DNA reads TGTGCCAGCAGCCGTGGACAGTGGGATCAGCCCCAGCATTTT.

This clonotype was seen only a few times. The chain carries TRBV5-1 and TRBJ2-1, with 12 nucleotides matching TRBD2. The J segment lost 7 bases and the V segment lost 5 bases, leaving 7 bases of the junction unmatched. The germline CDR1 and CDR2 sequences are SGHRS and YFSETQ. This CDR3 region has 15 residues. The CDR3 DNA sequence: TGCGCCAGCAGGCCTAGCGGGAGGGCCATGAATGAGCAGTTCTTC. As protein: CASRPSGRAMNEQFF. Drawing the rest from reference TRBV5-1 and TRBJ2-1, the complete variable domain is KAGVTQTPRYLIKTRGQQVTLSCSPISGHRSVSWYQQTPGQGLQFLFEYFSETQRNKGNFPGRFSGRQFSNSRSEMNVSTLELGDSALYLCASRPSGRAMNEQFFGPGTRLTVL.

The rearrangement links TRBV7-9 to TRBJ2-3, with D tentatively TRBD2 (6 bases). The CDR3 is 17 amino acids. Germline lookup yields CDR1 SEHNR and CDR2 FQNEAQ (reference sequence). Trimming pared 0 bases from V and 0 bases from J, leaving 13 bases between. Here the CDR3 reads CASSLAKTAGSTDTQYF. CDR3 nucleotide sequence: TGTGCCAGCAGCTTAGCGAAAACTGCGGGGAGCACAGATACGCAGTATTTT. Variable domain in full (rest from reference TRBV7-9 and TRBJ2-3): DTGVSQNPRHKITKRGQNVTFRCDPISEHNRLYWYRQTLGQGPEFLTYFQNEAQLEKSRLLSDRFSAERPKGSFSTLEIQRTEQGDSAMYLCASSLAKTAGSTDTQYFGPGTRLTVL.

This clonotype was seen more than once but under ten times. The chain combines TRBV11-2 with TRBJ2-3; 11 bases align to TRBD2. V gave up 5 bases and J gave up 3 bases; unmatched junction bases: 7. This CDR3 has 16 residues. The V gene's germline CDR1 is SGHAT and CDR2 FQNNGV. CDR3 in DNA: TGTGCCAGCAGCCCCCGGTCTAGCGGGGGGACAGATACGCAGTATTTT. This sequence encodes CASSPRSSGGTDTQYF.

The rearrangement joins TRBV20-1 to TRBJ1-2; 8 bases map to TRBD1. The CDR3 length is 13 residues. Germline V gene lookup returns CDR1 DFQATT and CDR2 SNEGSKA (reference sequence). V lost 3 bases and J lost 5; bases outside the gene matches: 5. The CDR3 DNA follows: TGCAGTGCTAGCCAGGGGGCTGGGTATGGCTACACCTTC. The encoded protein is CSASQGAGYGYTF.

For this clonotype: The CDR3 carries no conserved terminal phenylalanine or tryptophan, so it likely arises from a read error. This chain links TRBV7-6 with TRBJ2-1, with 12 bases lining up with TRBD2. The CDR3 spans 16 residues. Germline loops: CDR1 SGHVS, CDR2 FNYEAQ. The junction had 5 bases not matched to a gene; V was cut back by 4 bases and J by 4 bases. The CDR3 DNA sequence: TGTGCCAGCAGCTCCTGGACTAGCGGGGTATACAATGAGCAGTTCTCC. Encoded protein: CASSSWTSGVYNEQFS.

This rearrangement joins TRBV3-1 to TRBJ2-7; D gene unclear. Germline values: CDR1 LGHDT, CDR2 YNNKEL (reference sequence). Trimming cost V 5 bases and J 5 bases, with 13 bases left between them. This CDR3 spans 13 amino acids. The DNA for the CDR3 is TGTGCCAGCAGCTCTACAGCGCTCAACGAGCAGTACTTC. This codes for CASSSTALNEQYF.

The CDR3: CANLKGSGQETQYF. CDR3 in DNA: TGTGCCAACCTAAAGGGTTCCGGCCAAGAGACCCAGTACTTC. The chain couples TRBV2 to TRBJ2-5; D gene ambiguous. Trimming cost V 10 bases and J 1 base, with 16 bases left between them. The CDR3 runs to 14 residues. Germline V gene data show CDR1 as SNHLY and CDR2 as FYNNEI.

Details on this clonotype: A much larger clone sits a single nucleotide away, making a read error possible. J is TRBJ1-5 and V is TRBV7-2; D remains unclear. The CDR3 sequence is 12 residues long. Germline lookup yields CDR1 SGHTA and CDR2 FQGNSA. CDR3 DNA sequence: TGTGCCAGCGGCTTAGCTCGGCAGCCCCAGCATTTT. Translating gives CASGLARQPQHF.

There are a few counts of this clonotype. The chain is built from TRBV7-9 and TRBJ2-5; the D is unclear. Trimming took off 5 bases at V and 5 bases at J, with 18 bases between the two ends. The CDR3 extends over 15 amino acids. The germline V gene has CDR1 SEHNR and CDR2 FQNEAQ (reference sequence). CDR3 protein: CASSPMSGVGETQYF. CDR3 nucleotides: TGTGCCAGCAGCCCGATGTCAGGAGTGGGGGAGACCCAGTACTTC.

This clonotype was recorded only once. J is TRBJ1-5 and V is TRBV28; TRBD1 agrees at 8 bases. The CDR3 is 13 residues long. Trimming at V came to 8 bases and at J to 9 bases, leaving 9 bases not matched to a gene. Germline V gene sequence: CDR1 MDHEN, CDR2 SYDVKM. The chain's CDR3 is CASRTGLIPPQHF. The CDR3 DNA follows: TGTGCCAGCCGGACAGGGTTAATCCCGCCCCAGCATTTT.

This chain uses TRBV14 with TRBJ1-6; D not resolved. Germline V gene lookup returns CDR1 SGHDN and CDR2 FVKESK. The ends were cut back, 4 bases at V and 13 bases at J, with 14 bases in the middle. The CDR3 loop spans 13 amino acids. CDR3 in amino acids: CASSRGRGRPLHF. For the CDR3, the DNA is TGTGCCAGCAGCCGCGGCCGCGGCCGGCCCCTCCACTTT.

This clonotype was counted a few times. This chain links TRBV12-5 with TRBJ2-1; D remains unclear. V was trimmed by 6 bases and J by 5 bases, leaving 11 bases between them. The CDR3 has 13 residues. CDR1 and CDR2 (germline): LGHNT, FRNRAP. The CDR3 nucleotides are TGTGCTAGTGGACGCGACCCGAACAATGAGCAGTTCTTC. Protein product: CASGRDPNNEQFF.

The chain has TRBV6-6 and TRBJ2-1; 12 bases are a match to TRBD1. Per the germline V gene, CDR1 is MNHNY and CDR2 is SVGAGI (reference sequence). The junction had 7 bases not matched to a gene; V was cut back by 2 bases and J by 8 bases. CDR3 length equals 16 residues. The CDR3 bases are TGTGCCAGCAGTTACCCCGGGACAGGGGGCTCGGATGAGCAGTTCTTC. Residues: CASSYPGTGGSDEQFF.

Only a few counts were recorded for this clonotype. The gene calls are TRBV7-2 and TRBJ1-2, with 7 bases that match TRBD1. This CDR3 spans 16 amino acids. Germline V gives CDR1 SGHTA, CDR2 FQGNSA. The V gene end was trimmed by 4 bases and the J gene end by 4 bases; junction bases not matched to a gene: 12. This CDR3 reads CASSSQGWDLVYGYTF. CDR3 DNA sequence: TGTGCCAGCAGCTCACAGGGGTGGGATCTAGTCTATGGCTACACCTTC.